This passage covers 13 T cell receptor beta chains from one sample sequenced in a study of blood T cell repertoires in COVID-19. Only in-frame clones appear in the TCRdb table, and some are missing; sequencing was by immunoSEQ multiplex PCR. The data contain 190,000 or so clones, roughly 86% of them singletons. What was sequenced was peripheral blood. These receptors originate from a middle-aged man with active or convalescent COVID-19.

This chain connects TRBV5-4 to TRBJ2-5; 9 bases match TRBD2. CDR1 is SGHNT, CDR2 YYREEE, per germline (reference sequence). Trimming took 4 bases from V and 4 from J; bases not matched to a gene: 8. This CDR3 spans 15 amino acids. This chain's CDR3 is CASSQRGGAAETQYF. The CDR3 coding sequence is TGTGCCAGCAGCCAACGCGGGGGGGCCGCAGAGACCCAGTACTTC.

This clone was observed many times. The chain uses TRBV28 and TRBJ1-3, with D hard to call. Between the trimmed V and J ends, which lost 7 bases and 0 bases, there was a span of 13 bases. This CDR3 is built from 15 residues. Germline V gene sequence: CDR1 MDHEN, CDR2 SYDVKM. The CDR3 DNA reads TGTGCCAGCAATAGCGGGGTGAACTCTGGAAACACCATATATTTT. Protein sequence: CASNSGVNSGNTIYF.

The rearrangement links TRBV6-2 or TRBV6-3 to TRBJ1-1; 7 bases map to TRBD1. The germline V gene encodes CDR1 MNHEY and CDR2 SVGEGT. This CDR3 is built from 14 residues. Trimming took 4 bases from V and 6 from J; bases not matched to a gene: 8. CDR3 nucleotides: TGTGCCAGCAGTTCCCAGGGGGTCCAAGCTGAAGCTTTCTTT. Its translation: CASSSQGVQAEAFF.

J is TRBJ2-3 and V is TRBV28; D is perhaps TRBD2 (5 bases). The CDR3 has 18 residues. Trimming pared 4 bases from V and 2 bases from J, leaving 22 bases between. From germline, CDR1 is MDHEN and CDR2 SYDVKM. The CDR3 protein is CASSSRILASRITDTQYF. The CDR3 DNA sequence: TGTGCCAGCAGTTCTCGAATCCTCGCTAGCAGGATCACAGATACGCAGTATTTT.

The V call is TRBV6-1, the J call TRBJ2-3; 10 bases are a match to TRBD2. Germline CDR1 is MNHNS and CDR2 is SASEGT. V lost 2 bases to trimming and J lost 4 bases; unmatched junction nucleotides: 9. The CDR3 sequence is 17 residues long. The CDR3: CASSERGAGGRPDTQYF. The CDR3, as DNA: TGTGCCAGCAGTGAAAGGGGAGCGGGGGGGCGCCCAGATACGCAGTATTTT.

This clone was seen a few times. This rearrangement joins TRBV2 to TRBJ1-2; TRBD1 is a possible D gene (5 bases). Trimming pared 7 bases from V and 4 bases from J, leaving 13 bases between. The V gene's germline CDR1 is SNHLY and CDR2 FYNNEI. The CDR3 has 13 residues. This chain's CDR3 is CASTGGAPYGYTF. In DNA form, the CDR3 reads TGTGCCAGCACGGGCGGGGCCCCCTATGGCTACACCTTC.

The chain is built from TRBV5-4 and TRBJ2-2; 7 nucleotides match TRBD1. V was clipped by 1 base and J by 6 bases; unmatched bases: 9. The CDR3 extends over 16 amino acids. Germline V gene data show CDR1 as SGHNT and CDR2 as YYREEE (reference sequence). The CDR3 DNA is TGTGCCAGCAGCTTGCGGGGCAGGGGGAATCCCGGGGAGCTGTTTTTT. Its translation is CASSLRGRGNPGELFF.

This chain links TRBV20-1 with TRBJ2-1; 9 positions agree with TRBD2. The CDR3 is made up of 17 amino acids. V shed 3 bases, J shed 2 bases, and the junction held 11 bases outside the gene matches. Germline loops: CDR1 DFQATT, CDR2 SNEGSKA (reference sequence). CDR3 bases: TGCAGTGCTAGTTGGGCGGGGGGGACCTTTCCCTACAATGAGCAGTTCTTC. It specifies CSASWAGGTFPYNEQFF.

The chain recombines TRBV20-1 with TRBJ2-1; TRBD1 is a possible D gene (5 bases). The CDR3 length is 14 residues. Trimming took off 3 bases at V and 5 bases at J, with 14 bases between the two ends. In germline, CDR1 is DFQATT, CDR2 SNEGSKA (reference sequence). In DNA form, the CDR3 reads TGCAGTGCTAGTGGGCAAGGGGCCGACAATGAGCAGTTCTTC. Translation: CSASGQGADNEQFF.

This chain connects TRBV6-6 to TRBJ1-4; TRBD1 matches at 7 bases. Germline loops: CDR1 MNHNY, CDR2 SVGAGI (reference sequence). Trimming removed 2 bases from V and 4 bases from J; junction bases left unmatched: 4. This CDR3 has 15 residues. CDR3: CASSYPGQFNEKLFF. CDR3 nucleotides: TGTGCCAGCAGTTACCCGGGACAGTTTAATGAAAAACTGTTTTTT.

The CDR3 protein is CASSRGDRANNEQFF. CDR3 sequence (DNA): TGTGCCAGCAGCCGCGGGGACAGGGCGAATAATGAGCAGTTCTTC. The chain carries TRBV5-4 and TRBJ2-1; 9 positions agree with TRBD1. J gave up 7 bases and V 4 bases, and 9 bases lay outside the gene matches. The CDR3 has 15 amino acids. CDR1 SGHNT and CDR2 YYREEE come from the germline V gene (reference sequence).

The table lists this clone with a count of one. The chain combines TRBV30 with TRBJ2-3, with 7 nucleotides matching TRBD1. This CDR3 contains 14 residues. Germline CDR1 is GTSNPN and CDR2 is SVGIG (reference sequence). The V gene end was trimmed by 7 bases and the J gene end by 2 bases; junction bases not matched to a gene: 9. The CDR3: CASTGTAFTDTQYF. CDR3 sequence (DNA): TGTGCCTCAACCGGGACAGCTTTCACAGATACGCAGTATTTT. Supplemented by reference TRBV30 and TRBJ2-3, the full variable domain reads SQTIHQWPATLVQPVGSPLSLECTVEGTSNPNLYWYRQAAGRGLQLLFYSVGIGQISSEVPQNLSASRPQDRQFILSSKKLLLSDSGFYLCASTGTAFTDTQYFGPGTRLTVL.

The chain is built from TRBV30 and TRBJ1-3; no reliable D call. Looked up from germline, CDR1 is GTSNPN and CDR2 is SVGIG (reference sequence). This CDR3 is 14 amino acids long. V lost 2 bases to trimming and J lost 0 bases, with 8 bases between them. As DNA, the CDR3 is TGTGCCTGGAGTATCCGGTCCTCTGGAAACACCATATATTTT. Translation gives CAWSIRSSGNTIYF.